These 24 T cell receptor beta chains came from one sample sequenced in a study of shared clonotypes between healthy human individuals. Clones were sequenced by immunoSEQ multiplex PCR, and TCRdb holds only the in-frame ones, with some missing. The sample includes 550,000 to 700,000 clones, roughly 72% of them seen just once. Sequenced material: memory CD4+ T cells sorted from blood. Subset here: CD45RA-negative fraction. The receptor source for this set is a woman aged 30 to 39 in good health.

The genes are TRBV11-2 and TRBJ2-7, with D possibly being TRBD1 or TRBD2 (5 bases each). Per germline, CDR1 SGHAT and CDR2 FQNNGV. The CDR3 covers 14 residues. V was pared by 5 bases and J by 5 bases, with 16 bases between. The CDR3 DNA reads as TGTGCCAGCAGCCCCGGGACGGTGTTAGACGAGCAGTACTTC. As protein: CASSPGTVLDEQYF.

This sequence joins TRBV2 and TRBJ1-2; 7 bases agree with TRBD1. CDR1 and CDR2 from the germline V gene are SNHLY and FYNNEI. V lost 4 bases, J lost 6 bases, and 5 bases stayed unmatched. The CDR3 covers 13 residues. The CDR3 spells CASSAGQDNGYTF. The CDR3 region has the DNA TGTGCCAGCAGTGCCGGACAGGATAATGGCTACACCTTC.

The gene calls are TRBV2 and TRBJ1-2, with D possibly being TRBD1 (5 bases). Trimming removed 6 bases from V and 5 bases from J, with 10 bases in between. This CDR3 region has 12 residues. Germline V gene sequence: CDR1 SNHLY, CDR2 FYNNEI. CDR3 sequence (DNA): TGTGCCAGCAGAATCGGGGGATATGGCTACACCTTC. Encoded protein: CASRIGGYGYTF.

V is TRBV16 and J is TRBJ2-1; D not certain. The CDR3 sequence is 11 residues long. The V end lost 1 base, the J end lost 10 bases, and 5 bases lay between the germline ends. Germline V gene data show CDR1 as KGHSY and CDR2 as FQNENV. CDR3 DNA: TGTGCCAGCAGCCAATACGGCGAGCAGTTCTTC. The encoded protein is CASSQYGEQFF.

The chain uses TRBV28 and TRBJ1-1, with TRBD1 as a possible D gene (6 bases). The CDR3 has 11 amino acids. Trimming removed 6 bases from V and 11 bases from J, with 13 bases in between. CDR1 is MDHEN and CDR2 is SYDVKM in the germline V gene. CDR3 loop: CASRTGQHAFF. The CDR3 DNA reads TGTGCCAGCAGAACCGGACAGCACGCTTTCTTT.

V gene TRBV7-2 combines with J gene TRBJ2-3; TRBD2 aligns across 9 bases. J lost 6 bases, V lost 1 base, and 8 bases had no gene match. The CDR3 contains 16 residues. Germline V lookup: CDR1 SGHTA, CDR2 FQGNSA. The CDR3 DNA is TGTGCCAGCAGCTTAGGGGGTAGCGGGAGCTCCGATACGCAGTATTTT. Amino acid sequence: CASSLGGSGSSDTQYF.

The rearrangement uses TRBV9 and TRBJ2-1; TRBD2 agrees at 14 bases. V shed 0 bases and J 5 bases; nucleotides not matched to a gene: 4. The CDR3 loop spans 17 amino acids. The germline gives CDR1 SGDLS, CDR2 YYNGEE. CDR3 DNA: TGTGCCAGCAGCGTAGAAGGGACTAGCGGGAGCAACAATGAGCAGTTCTTC. As protein: CASSVEGTSGSNNEQFF. Complete variable domain (other parts from reference TRBV9 and TRBJ2-1): DSGVTQTPKHLITATGQRVTLRCSPRSGDLSVYWYQQSLDQGLQFLIQYYNGEERAKGNILERFSAQQFPDLHSELNLSSLELGDSALYFCASSVEGTSGSNNEQFFGPGTRLTVL.

Only one count was recorded for this clone. The J gene is TRBJ2-3, the V gene TRBV27; TRBD2 might be the D (5 bases). Germline CDR1 and CDR2: MNHEY and SMNVEV (reference sequence). V shed 6 bases and J shed 1 base, with 11 bases lying between them. The CDR3 covers 14 residues. The CDR3 loop is CASSVGGGTDTQYF. The CDR3 nucleotides are TGTGCCAGCAGCGTTGGAGGTGGCACAGATACGCAGTATTTT.

The J gene is TRBJ1-1, the V gene TRBV7-3; D not certain. Germline CDR1 and CDR2: SGHTA and FQGTGA. The CDR3 sequence is 13 residues long. V was shortened by 2 bases and J by 1 base, with 5 bases between the two germline ends. In DNA, the CDR3 is TGTGCCAGCAGCTTAGTACCGAACACTGAAGCTTTCTTT. Its translation: CASSLVPNTEAFF.

The chain links TRBV19 to TRBJ2-7; TRBD1 agrees at 7 bases. From germline, CDR1 is LNHDA and CDR2 SQIVND (reference sequence). The junction had 9 bases not matched to a gene; V was cut back by 5 bases and J by 2 bases. The CDR3 has 15 residues. CDR3 amino acids: CASSAERQGTYEQYF. CDR3 in DNA: TGTGCCAGTAGTGCCGAAAGACAGGGTACCTACGAGCAGTACTTC. Full variable domain (outside the CDR3, taken from reference TRBV19 and TRBJ2-7): DGGITQSPKYLFRKEGQNVTLSCEQNLNHDAMYWYRQDPGQGLRLIYYSQIVNDFQKGDIAEGYSVSREKKESFPLTVTSAQKNPTAFYLCASSAERQGTYEQYFGPGTRLTVT.

This chain joins TRBV27 and TRBJ2-7, with a weak D call TRBD1 (6 bases). V shed 6 bases and J shed 0 bases, with 15 bases lying between them. The CDR3 totals 15 residues. Germline CDR1 and CDR2: MNHEY and SMNVEV (reference sequence). In DNA, the CDR3 is TGTGCCAGCAGGCGACAGGAATCTATCTCCTACGAGCAGTACTTC. Residues: CASRRQESISYEQYF.

The rearrangement links TRBV30 to TRBJ2-1; 14 bases are shared with TRBD2. The germline V gene encodes CDR1 GTSNPN and CDR2 SVGIG (reference sequence). The CDR3 length is 15 residues. Trimming at V came to 0 bases and at J to 10 bases, leaving 5 bases not matched to a gene. The CDR3: CAWSVQGLAGVEQFF. DNA of the CDR3: TGTGCCTGGAGTGTACAGGGACTAGCGGGAGTCGAGCAGTTCTTC. The full variable domain, with the rest looked up from reference TRBV30 and TRBJ2-1, is SQTIHQWPATLVQPVGSPLSLECTVEGTSNPNLYWYRQAAGRGLQLLFYSVGIGQISSEVPQNLSASRPQDRQFILSSKKLLLSDSGFYLCAWSVQGLAGVEQFFGPGTRLTVL.

The chain combines TRBV2 with TRBJ2-7, with 8 bases aligning to TRBD1. This CDR3 has 13 residues. From germline, CDR1 is SNHLY and CDR2 FYNNEI. Germline trimming cut 5 bases from V and 2 bases from J; bases unmatched to any gene: 2. CDR3 coding DNA: TGTGCCAGCAGTACGACAGGGGCCTACGAGCAGTACTTC. It yields the protein CASSTTGAYEQYF. Based on the CDR3 plus reference TRBV2 and TRBJ2-7, the full variable domain is EPEVTQTPSHQVTQMGQEVILRCVPISNHLYFYWYRQILGQKVEFLVSFYNNEISEKSEIFDDQFSVERPDGSNFTLKIRSTKLEDSAMYFCASSTTGAYEQYFGPGTRLTVT.

This clone was seen only a few times. This rearrangement joins TRBV7-2 to TRBJ1-5, with unresolved D. Trimming stripped 2 bases from V and 0 bases from J, with 11 bases between. The CDR3 covers 16 residues. Germline-derived CDR1 and CDR2 are SGHTA and FQGNSA. CDR3 sequence: CASSLSGSYSNQPQHF. The DNA for the CDR3 is TGTGCCAGCAGCTTATCTGGGTCTTATAGCAATCAGCCCCAGCATTTT.

This clone has at least ten counts. The chain couples TRBV5-8 to TRBJ2-5; 12 bases are a match to TRBD2. The germline V gene encodes CDR1 SGHTS and CDR2 YDEGEE. J was trimmed by 2 bases and V by 0 bases; bases with no gene match: 2. The CDR3 is 16 residues long. CDR3: CASSLGTSGKQETQYF. The CDR3 bases are TGTGCCAGCAGCTTGGGGACTAGCGGGAAGCAAGAGACCCAGTACTTC.

The chain carries TRBV7-2 and TRBJ2-1; TRBD1 matches at 7 bases. Germline V lookup: CDR1 SGHTA, CDR2 FQGNSA. This CDR3 spans 15 amino acids. V dropped 6 bases and J dropped 4; count of bases not matched to a gene: 9. The CDR3 here is CASSRDRADYNEQFF. CDR3 DNA: TGTGCCAGCAGTCGCGACAGGGCCGATTACAATGAGCAGTTCTTC.

V gene TRBV6-6 combines with J gene TRBJ2-5; D call uncertain. Germline assignment: CDR1 MNHNY and CDR2 SVGAGI (reference sequence). V dropped 3 bases and J dropped 4 bases, with 6 bases sitting between them. The CDR3 sequence is 12 residues long. The CDR3 loop is CASSYRGETQYF. Written as DNA, the CDR3 is TGTGCCAGCAGTTATCGAGGAGAGACCCAGTACTTC.

The chain recombines TRBV18 with TRBJ1-6; 7 bases fit TRBD1. Looked up from germline, CDR1 is KGHSH and CDR2 is LQKENI. There are 15 residues in the CDR3. The V gene end was trimmed by 3 bases and the J gene end by 6 bases; junction bases not matched to a gene: 5. CDR3 coding DNA: TGTGCCAGCTCACCCTTAGACAGGGCTAATTCACCCCTCCACTTT. It codes for CASSPLDRANSPLHF.

The chain couples TRBV5-1 to TRBJ2-1, with D unclear. CDR1 SGHRS and CDR2 YFSETQ come from the germline V gene. V lost 0 bases to trimming and J lost 8 bases, with 6 bases between them. The length of the CDR3 is 12 residues. The DNA for the CDR3 is TGCGCCAGCAGCTTGGGACTGGATGAGCAGTTCTTC. Protein sequence: CASSLGLDEQFF.

In regard to this clone: The same CDR3 can be traced to other DNA sequences in this sample. The CDR3 DNA is TGTGCCAGCAGTTCCGGTGGGTCTTCCGGAAACACCATATATTTT. Translating gives CASSSGGSSGNTIYF. The chain is built from TRBV28 and TRBJ1-3; D unresolved. Between the trimmed V and J ends, which lost 4 bases and 4 bases, there was a span of 14 bases. The CDR3 sequence is 15 residues long. Looked up from germline, CDR1 is MDHEN and CDR2 is SYDVKM.

This clone was seen more than once but under ten times. V is TRBV18 and J is TRBJ2-1, with D perhaps matching TRBD2 (6 bases). Trimming cost V 4 bases and J 6 bases, with 10 bases left between them. Germline V gene lookup returns CDR1 KGHSH and CDR2 LQKENI. This CDR3 comprises 13 residues. CDR3 in amino acids: CASSRLEGNEQFF. CDR3 sequence (DNA): TGTGCCAGCTCACGACTAGAGGGCAATGAGCAGTTCTTC.

This sequence joins TRBV7-9 and TRBJ2-6; D is perhaps TRBD1 (6 bases). The germline CDR1 and CDR2 sequences are SEHNR and FQNEAQ (reference sequence). V was pared by 3 bases and J by 0 bases, with 9 bases between. This CDR3 has 16 residues. For the CDR3, the DNA is TGTGCCAGCAGCTTCGGACAGAGCTCTGGGGCCAACGTCCTGACTTTC. The encoded protein is CASSFGQSSGANVLTF. Looking up the rest from reference TRBV7-9 and TRBJ2-6 gives the full variable domain: DTGVSQNPRHKITKRGQNVTFRCDPISEHNRLYWYRQTLGQGPEFLTYFQNEAQLEKSRLLSDRFSAERPKGSFSTLEIQRTEQGDSAMYLCASSFGQSSGANVLTFGAGSRLTVL.

The rearrangement joins TRBV5-4 to TRBJ2-3, with D tentatively TRBD2 (5 bases). Looked up from germline, CDR1 is SGHNT and CDR2 is YYREEE (reference sequence). V lost 2 bases and J lost 3, with 13 bases in between. This CDR3 is 15 amino acids long. CDR3 nucleotide sequence: TGTGCCAGCAGCTTCCAGGACGGGAAGACAGATACGCAGTATTTT. Protein: CASSFQDGKTDTQYF.

In this sample, this clone turned up a few times. DNA of the CDR3: TGTGCCAGCAGCTCGGGTGACATTCAGTACTTC. Translation: CASSSGDIQYF. The genes are TRBV11-2 and TRBJ2-4, with D uncertain. Trimming took 4 bases from V and 8 from J, leaving 6 bases between them. Per the germline V gene, CDR1 is SGHAT and CDR2 is FQNNGV. The CDR3 is made up of 11 amino acids.